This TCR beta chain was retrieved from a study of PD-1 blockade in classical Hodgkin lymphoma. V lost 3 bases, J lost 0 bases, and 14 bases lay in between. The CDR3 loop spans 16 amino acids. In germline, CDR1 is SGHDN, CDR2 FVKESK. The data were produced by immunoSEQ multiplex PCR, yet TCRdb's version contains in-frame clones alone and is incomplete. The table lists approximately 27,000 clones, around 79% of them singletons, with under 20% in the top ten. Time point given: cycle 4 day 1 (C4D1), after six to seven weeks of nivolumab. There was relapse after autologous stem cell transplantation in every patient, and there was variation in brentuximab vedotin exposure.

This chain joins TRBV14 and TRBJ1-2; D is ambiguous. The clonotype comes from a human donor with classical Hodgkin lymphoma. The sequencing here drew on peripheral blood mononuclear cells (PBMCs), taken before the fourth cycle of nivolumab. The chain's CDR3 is CASSQYQGNSNYGYTF. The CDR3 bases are TGTGCCAGCAGCCAGTATCAAGGGAATTCTAACTATGGCTACACCTTC. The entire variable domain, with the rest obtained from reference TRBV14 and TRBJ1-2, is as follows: EAGVTQFPSHSVIEKGQTVTLRCDPISGHDNLYWYRRVMGKEIKFLLHFVKESKQDESGMPNNRFLAERTGGTYSTLKVQPAELEDSGVYFCASSQYQGNSNYGYTFGSGTRLTVV.